The clone carrying this T cell receptor (beta chain) was observed a few times. Its antigen is as yet unknown. Germline assignment: CDR1 SGHRS and CDR2 YFSETQ. The CDR3 is 16 amino acids. Each TCR beta cDNA library carried unique molecular identifiers. From roughly 1 to 10 million T cells, 550,000 or so cDNA molecules were obtained. TCRdb processed the PCR reads anew with MiXCR; each CDR3 protein has one entry. The table shows a few hundred thousand distinct CDR3 sequences, with 30% to 45% occurring only once. This entry belongs to a study of post-analysis software for immune sequencing data. Study summary: Progressive-relapsing, secondary progressive and relapsing-remitting multiple sclerosis were among the disease courses included. General study findings and limits: TRBV5-6, TRBV5-1 and TRBV20-1 were among several TRBV segments more frequent in patients than controls. F measure showed strong co-clustering of same-batch samples. Versus controls, multiple sclerosis patients showed significantly lower diversity (normalized Chao1).

This chain joins TRBV5-1 and TRBJ2-5, with 9 positions matching TRBD2. The TCR comes from a girl under 18 with multiple sclerosis. Sequenced material: blood. The CDR3 sequence is CAGAEGVTSGQETQYF. The CDR3 region has the DNA TGCGCTGGCGCTGAGGGGGTGACTAGCGGCCAAGAGACCCAGTACTTC.